A single sample is the source of the 14 T cell receptor beta chains below, sequenced in a study of regulatory T cells in long-lasting Graves disease. TCR beta libraries were built with iRepertoire HTBI primers and Arm-PCR of CDR3 regions. In TCRdb, the multiplex PCR reads were re-called with MiXCR into one record per CDR3 protein. Found here are some 500,000 distinct CDR3 sequences, around an eighth of them singletons; the top ten hold roughly 10%. Sample time point: newly diagnosed GD, antithyroid drugs for less than 3 months. Following extraction of RNA from PBMCs, that RNA was used to make the TCR library. These data were likewise used in another study, on T cells in Graves' hyperthyroidism and ophthalmopathy.

The starting material was peripheral blood mononuclear cells (PBMCs), obtained at new diagnosis, from a patient treated with antithyroid drugs. The receptors here all came from a man younger than 45 with Graves disease.

In this sample, this clonotype turned up many times. The chain joins TRBV5-1 to TRBJ2-3; TRBD1 aligns across 8 bases. The end of the DNA aligns better with TRBJ2-7, so the J call may be wrong. This CDR3 is 17 amino acids long. Germline V gene sequence: CDR1 SGHRS, CDR2 YFSETQ. The DNA for the CDR3 is TGCGCCAGCAGCCCAGACTTACGACAGGGGTTTAACTACGAGCAGTACTTC. This gives the protein CASSPDLRQGFNYEQYF.

This clonotype was picked up a small number of times. The J gene is TRBJ1-2, the V gene TRBV4-1, with TRBD1 matching over 12 bases. Germline V CDR1 and CDR2: MGHRA, YSYEKL. J was trimmed by 6 bases and V by 4 bases; bases with no gene match: 6. The CDR3 is 15 amino acids. The CDR3 protein is CASSLRDRGQHGYTF. Written as DNA, the CDR3 is TGCGCCAGCAGCCTAAGGGACAGGGGGCAGCATGGCTACACCTTC.

This clonotype was picked up many times. The chain is built from TRBV7-2 and TRBJ2-3; D is unresolved. The end of the DNA aligns better with TRBJ2-5, so the J call may be wrong. The V gene's germline CDR1 is SGHTA and CDR2 FQGNSA. CDR3 length equals 16 residues. CDR3 sequence reads: CASSLVAADGGETQYF. The DNA of the CDR3 is TGTGCCAGCAGCTTAGTGGCGGCCGACGGTGGGGAGACCCAGTACTTC.

In the case of this clonotype: Given a much more abundant clone one base away, this may be a read error. The V and J genes are TRBV12-3 or TRBV12-4 and TRBJ2-7, with 8 positions matching TRBD2. The J segment lost 5 bases and the V segment lost 7 bases, leaving 10 bases of the junction unmatched. The CDR3 totals 14 residues. The CDR3 sequence is CASTGWGGGNEQYF. The CDR3 nucleotides are TGTGCCAGCACCGGTTGGGGCGGGGGGAACGAGCAGTACTTC.

The sample holds many counts of this clonotype. V gene TRBV18 combines with J gene TRBJ2-1, with D uncertain. The V end lost 1 base, the J end lost 6 bases, and 1 base lay between the germline ends. This CDR3 comprises 11 residues. Germline CDR1 and CDR2: KGHSH and LQKENI. The CDR3, as DNA: TGTGCCAGCTCACCACGCAATGAGCAGTTCTTC. Protein product: CASSPRNEQFF.

This clonotype has only a few counts. Sequence at one end of the junction differs from germline and may be a read error. The chain carries TRBV9 and TRBJ1-1; D ambiguous. Germline V CDR1 and CDR2: SGDLS, YYNGEE. The CDR3 is 12 residues long. DNA of the CDR3: TGTACCAGCAGCGTAGGCGGAGGGAAATCTTTCTTT. Its translation is CTSSVGGGKSFF. The complete variable domain, with remaining parts taken from reference TRBV9 and TRBJ1-1, reads DSGVTQTPKHLITATGQRVTLRCSPRSGDLSVYWYQQSLDQGLQFLIQYYNGEERAKGNILERFSAQQFPDLHSELNLSSLELGDSALYFCTSSVGGGKSFFGQGTRLTVV.

Points on this clonotype: A much larger clonotype is one base distant, so this may be a read error. J is TRBJ2-7 and V is TRBV5-1; no firm D call. V was clipped by 0 bases and J by 1 base, with 11 bases between them. The CDR3 sequence is 15 residues long. The germline gives CDR1 SGHRS, CDR2 YFSETQ. CDR3: CASSLEGGRSYEQYF. Written as DNA, the CDR3 is TGCGCCAGCAGCTTGGAGGGCGGCAGGTCCTACGAGCAGTACTTC.

In nucleotides, the CDR3 is TGTGCCAGCAGCGGAGGCGGGAGATTGGGAGATACGCAGTATTTT. Translated: CASSGGGRLGDTQYF. V and J are TRBV9 and TRBJ2-3, with 7 bases that match TRBD2. V was clipped by 3 bases and J by 5 bases; unmatched bases: 9. This CDR3 is built from 15 residues. Looked up from germline, CDR1 is SGDLS and CDR2 is YYNGEE.

This clonotype was detected ten times or more. The V gene is TRBV27, the J gene TRBJ2-1; D might be TRBD1 (5 bases). Per the germline V gene, CDR1 is MNHEY and CDR2 is SMNVEV (reference sequence). The CDR3 runs 15 residues. V was shortened by 10 bases and J by 7 bases, with 23 bases between the two germline ends. The CDR3 reads CATRPYRSLGNEQFF. The CDR3 nucleotides are TGTGCCACTCGCCCCTACAGGTCCCTTGGGAATGAGCAGTTCTTC.

The chain recombines TRBV5-4 with TRBJ2-1; TRBD1 might be the D (5 bases). CDR1 is SGHNT and CDR2 is YYREEE in the germline V gene (reference sequence). The V gene lost 2 bases and the J gene lost 5 bases, with 11 bases spanning the gap. The CDR3 runs to 14 residues. In nucleotides, the CDR3 is TGTGCCAGCAGCTTTGGGCAGGGTAACAATGAGCAGTTCTTC. Protein sequence: CASSFGQGNNEQFF. Combining the CDR3 with reference TRBV5-4 and TRBJ2-1 gives the whole variable domain ETGVTQSPTHLIKTRGQQVTLRCSSQSGHNTVSWYQQALGQGPQFIFQYYREEENGRGNFPPRFSGLQFPNYSSELNVNALELDDSALYLCASSFGQGNNEQFFGPGTRLTVL.

The sample holds many counts of this clonotype. The chain recombines TRBV11-2 with TRBJ2-3; D is unresolved. The ends were cut back, 2 bases at V and 4 bases at J, with 10 bases in the middle. The CDR3 extends over 14 amino acids. Germline assignment: CDR1 SGHAT and CDR2 FQNNGV. DNA for the CDR3: TGTGCCAGCAGCTTATTTGGCAGCTCAGATACGCAGTATTTT. This translates into CASSLFGSSDTQYF. The variable domain in full, with the rest retrieved from reference TRBV11-2 and TRBJ2-3, is EAGVAQSPRYKIIEKRQSVAFWCNPISGHATLYWYQQILGQGPKLLIQFQNNGVVDDSQLPKDRFSAERLKGVDSTLKIQPAKLEDSAVYLCASSLFGSSDTQYFGPGTRLTVL.

This clonotype has a single count. The V and J genes are TRBV29-1 and TRBJ1-1, with a possible D match to TRBD1 (5 bases). Trimming cost V 5 bases and J 11 bases, with 15 bases left between them. Germline lookup yields CDR1 SQVTM and CDR2 ANQGSEA. This CDR3 is 11 amino acids long. In DNA form, the CDR3 reads TGCAGCGTTTCGCAGGGTGTTGGGGCTTTCTTT. Its protein is CSVSQGVGAFF.

This clonotype was recorded many times. The rearrangement links TRBV7-2 to TRBJ2-1, with 8 nucleotides matching TRBD2. In germline, CDR1 is SGHTA, CDR2 FQGNSA. Unmatched junction bases numbered 6, after V lost 5 bases and J lost 6 bases. The CDR3 covers 14 residues. The DNA of the CDR3 is TGTGCCAGCAGCCGGGGGGGTTCAGTCAATGAGCAGTTCTTC. Translating it yields CASSRGGSVNEQFF.

As concerns this clonotype: This likely traces to a read error, being one base from a far larger clone. V usage is TRBV7-3 and J usage is TRBJ2-5; no firm D call. The CDR3 sequence is 14 residues long. Looked up from germline, CDR1 is SGHTA and CDR2 is FQGTGA. CDR3 coding DNA: TGTGCCAGCAGCTTAGGTCGGGTCCAAGAGACCGAGTACTTC. It specifies CASSLGRVQETEYF.